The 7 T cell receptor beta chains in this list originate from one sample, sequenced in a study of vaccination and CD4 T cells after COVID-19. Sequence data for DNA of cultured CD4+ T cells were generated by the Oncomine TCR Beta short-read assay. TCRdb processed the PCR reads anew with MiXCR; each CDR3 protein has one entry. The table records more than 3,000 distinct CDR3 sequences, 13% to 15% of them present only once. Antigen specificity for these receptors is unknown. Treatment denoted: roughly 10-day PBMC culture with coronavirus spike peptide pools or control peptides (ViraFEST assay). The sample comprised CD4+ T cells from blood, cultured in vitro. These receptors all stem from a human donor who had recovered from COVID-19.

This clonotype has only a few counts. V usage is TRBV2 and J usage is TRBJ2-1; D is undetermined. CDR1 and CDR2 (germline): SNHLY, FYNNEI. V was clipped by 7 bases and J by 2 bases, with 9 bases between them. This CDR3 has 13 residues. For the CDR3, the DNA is TGTGCCAGCAATGGAAGAACCTACAATGAGCAGTTCTTC. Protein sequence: CASNGRTYNEQFF.

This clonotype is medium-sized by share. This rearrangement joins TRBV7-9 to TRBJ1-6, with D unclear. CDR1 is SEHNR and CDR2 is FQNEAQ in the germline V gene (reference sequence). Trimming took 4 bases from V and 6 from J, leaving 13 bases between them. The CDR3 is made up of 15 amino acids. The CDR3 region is CASSSSRNPNSPLHF. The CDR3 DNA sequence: TGTGCCAGCAGCTCCTCGAGGAATCCTAATTCACCCCTCCACTTT.

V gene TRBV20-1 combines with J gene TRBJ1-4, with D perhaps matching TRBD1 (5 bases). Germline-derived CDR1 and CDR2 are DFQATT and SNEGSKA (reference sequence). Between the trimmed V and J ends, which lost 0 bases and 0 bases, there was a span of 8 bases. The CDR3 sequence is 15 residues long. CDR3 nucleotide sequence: TGCAGTGCTAGAGAGGGGGGATCAACTAATGAAAAACTGTTTTTT. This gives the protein CSAREGGSTNEKLFF.

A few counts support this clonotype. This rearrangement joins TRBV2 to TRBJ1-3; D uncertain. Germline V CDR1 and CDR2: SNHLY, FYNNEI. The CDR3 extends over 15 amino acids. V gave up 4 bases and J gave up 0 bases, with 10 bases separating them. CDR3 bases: TGTGCCAGCAGTGCTGGCTCCAACTCTGGAAACACCATATATTTT. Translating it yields CASSAGSNSGNTIYF.

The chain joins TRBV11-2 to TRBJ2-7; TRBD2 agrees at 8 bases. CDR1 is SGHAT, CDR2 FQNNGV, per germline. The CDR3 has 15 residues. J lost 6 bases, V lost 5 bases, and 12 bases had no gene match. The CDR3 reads CASSPGGASLREQYF. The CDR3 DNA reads TGTGCCAGCAGCCCCGGGGGGGCGAGTCTACGCGAGCAGTACTTC.

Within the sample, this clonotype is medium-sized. In DNA form, the CDR3 reads TGTGCCAGCAGCTCCCCGGGTCGGGACCTGAAGGCAGATACGCAGTATTTT. Residues: CASSSPGRDLKADTQYF. The rearrangement links TRBV7-9 to TRBJ2-3, with D perhaps being TRBD1 or TRBD2 (5 bases each). The germline V and J ends were trimmed by 4 bases and 4 bases, with 21 bases remaining between them. CDR1 SEHNR and CDR2 FQNEAQ come from the germline V gene (reference sequence). The CDR3 is made up of 17 amino acids.

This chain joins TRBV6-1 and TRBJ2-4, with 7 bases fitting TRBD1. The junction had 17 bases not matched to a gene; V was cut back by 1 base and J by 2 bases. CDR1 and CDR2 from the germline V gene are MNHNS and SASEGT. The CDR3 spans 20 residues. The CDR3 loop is CASSEVPRIQGKSSKNIQYF. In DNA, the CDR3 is TGTGCCAGCAGTGAAGTTCCGAGGATACAGGGGAAGTCTTCCAAAAACATTCAGTACTTC.